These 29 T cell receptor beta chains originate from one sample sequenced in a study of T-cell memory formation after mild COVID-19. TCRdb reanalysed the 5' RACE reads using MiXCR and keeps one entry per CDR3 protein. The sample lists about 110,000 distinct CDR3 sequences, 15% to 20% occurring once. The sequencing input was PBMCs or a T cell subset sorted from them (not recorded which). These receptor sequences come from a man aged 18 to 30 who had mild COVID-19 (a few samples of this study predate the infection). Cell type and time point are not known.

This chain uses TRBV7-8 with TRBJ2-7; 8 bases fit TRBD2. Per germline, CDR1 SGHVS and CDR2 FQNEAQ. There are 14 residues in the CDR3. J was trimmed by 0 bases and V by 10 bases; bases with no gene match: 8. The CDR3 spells CATGGADYSYEQYF. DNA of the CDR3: TGTGCCACCGGGGGGGCGGACTACTCCTACGAGCAGTACTTC.

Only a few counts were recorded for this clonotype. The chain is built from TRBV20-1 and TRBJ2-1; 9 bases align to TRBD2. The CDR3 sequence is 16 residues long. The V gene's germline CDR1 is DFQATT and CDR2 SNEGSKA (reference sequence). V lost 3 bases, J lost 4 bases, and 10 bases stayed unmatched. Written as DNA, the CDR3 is TGCAGTGCTAGTCTGCTAGCGGGGATCGAATACAATGAGCAGTTCTTC. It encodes CSASLLAGIEYNEQFF.

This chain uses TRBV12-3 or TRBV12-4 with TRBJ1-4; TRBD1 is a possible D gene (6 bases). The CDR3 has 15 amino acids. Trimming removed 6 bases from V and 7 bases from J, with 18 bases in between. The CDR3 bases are TGTGCCAGCAGCCCGACCGGGACACAGACTGAAAAACTGTTTTTT. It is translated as CASSPTGTQTEKLFF.

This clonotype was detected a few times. CDR3 bases: TGCGCCAGCAGCCCCACTCCTAGTTCACCCCTCCACTTT. This gives the protein CASSPTPSSPLHF. The chain combines TRBV5-1 with TRBJ1-6; D is unclear. CDR1 is SGHRS, CDR2 YFSETQ, per germline. The germline V and J ends were trimmed by 4 bases and 9 bases, with 11 bases remaining between them. The CDR3 has 13 residues.

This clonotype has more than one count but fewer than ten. As DNA, the CDR3 is TGTGCCAGCTCACCACCGCCCCCGCAGCCCCAGCATTTT. Protein sequence: CASSPPPPQPQHF. This sequence joins TRBV18 and TRBJ1-5; D is unclear. Germline V gives CDR1 KGHSH, CDR2 LQKENI. The ends were cut back, 0 bases at V and 7 bases at J, with 7 bases in the middle. The CDR3 spans 13 residues.

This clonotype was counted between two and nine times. DNA of the CDR3: TGCGCCAGCAGCTCCGGACAGGGGGGGAACTATGGCTACACCTTC. It encodes CASSSGQGGNYGYTF. The chain couples TRBV5-1 to TRBJ1-2, with 10 bases matching TRBD1. V shed 3 bases and J 2 bases; nucleotides not matched to a gene: 4. CDR1 and CDR2 from the germline V gene are SGHRS and YFSETQ. The CDR3 extends over 15 amino acids.

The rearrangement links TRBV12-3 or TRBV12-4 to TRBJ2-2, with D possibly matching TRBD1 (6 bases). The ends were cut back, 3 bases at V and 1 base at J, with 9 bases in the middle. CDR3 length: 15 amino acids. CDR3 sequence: CASSFRGGNTGELFF. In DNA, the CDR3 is TGTGCCAGCAGTTTCAGGGGTGGGAACACCGGGGAGCTGTTTTTT.

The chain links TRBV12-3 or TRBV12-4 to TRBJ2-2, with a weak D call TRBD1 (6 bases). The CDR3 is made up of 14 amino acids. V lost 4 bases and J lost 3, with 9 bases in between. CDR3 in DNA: TGTGCCAGCAGTTCACAGGGATACACCGGGGAGCTGTTTTTT. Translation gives CASSSQGYTGELFF.

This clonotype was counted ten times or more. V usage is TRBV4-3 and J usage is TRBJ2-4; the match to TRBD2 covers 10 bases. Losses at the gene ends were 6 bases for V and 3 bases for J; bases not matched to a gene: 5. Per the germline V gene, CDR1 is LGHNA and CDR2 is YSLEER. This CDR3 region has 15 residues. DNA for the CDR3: TGCGCCAGCAGTCTTGCTAGCGGGAGCAAAAACATTCAGTACTTC. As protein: CASSLASGSKNIQYF.

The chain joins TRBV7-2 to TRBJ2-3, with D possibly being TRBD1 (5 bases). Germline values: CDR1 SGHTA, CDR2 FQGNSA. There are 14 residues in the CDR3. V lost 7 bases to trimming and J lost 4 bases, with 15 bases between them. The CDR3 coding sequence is TGTGCCAGCACCCTCCTACCCAGGGCAGATACGCAGTATTTT. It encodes CASTLLPRADTQYF.

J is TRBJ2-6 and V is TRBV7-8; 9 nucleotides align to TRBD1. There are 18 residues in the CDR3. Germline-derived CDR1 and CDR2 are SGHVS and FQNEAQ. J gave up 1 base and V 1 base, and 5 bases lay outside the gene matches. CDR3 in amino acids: CASSLVGQGVSGANVLTF. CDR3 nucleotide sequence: TGTGCCAGCAGCTTAGTGGGACAGGGAGTATCTGGGGCCAACGTCCTGACTTTC.

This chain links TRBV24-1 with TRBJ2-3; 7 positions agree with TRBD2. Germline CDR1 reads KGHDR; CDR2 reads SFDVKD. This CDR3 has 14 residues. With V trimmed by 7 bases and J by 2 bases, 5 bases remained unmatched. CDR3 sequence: CATRSRGVTDTQYF. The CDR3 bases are TGTGCCACCAGATCCCGGGGGGTCACAGATACGCAGTATTTT.

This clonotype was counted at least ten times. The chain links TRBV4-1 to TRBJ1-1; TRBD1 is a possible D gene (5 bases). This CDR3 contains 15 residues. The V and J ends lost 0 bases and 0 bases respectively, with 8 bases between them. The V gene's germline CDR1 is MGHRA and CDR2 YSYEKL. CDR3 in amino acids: CASSQDEGMNTEAFF. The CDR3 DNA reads TGCGCCAGCAGCCAAGATGAGGGGATGAACACTGAAGCTTTCTTT.

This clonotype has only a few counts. This CDR3 is CASSLRPAGNEKLFF. DNA of the CDR3: TGTGCCAGCAGTTTACGACCGGCCGGTAATGAAAAACTGTTTTTT. The rearrangement links TRBV27 to TRBJ1-4, with D hard to call. Germline V CDR1 and CDR2: MNHEY, SMNVEV (reference sequence). CDR3 size: 15 residues. With 2 bases removed from V and 4 bases from J, the gap between germline ends came to 11 bases. The entire variable domain, with the rest obtained from reference TRBV27 and TRBJ1-4, is as follows: EAQVTQNPRYLITVTGKKLTVTCSQNMNHEYMSWYRQDPGLGLRQIYYSMNVEVTDKGDVPEGYKVSRKEKRNFPLILESPSPNQTSLYFCASSLRPAGNEKLFFGSGTQLSVL.

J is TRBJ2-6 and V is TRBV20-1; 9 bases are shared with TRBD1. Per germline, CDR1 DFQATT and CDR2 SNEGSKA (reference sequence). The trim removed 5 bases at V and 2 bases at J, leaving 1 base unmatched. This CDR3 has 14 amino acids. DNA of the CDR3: TGCAGTGCTGGGGACAGGGCTGGGGCCAACGTCCTGACTTTC. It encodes CSAGDRAGANVLTF.

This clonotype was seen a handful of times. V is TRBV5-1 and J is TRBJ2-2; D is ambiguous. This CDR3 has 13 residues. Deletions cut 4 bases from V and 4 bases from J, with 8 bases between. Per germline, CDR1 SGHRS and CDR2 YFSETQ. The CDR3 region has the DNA TGCGCCAGCAGCGAGACTGTCACCGGGGAGCTGTTTTTT. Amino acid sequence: CASSETVTGELFF.

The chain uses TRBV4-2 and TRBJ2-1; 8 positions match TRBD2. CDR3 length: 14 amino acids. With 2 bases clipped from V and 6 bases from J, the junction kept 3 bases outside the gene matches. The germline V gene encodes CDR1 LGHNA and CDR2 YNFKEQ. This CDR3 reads CASSQRGLVNEQFF. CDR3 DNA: TGTGCCAGCAGCCAACGGGGACTAGTCAATGAGCAGTTCTTC.

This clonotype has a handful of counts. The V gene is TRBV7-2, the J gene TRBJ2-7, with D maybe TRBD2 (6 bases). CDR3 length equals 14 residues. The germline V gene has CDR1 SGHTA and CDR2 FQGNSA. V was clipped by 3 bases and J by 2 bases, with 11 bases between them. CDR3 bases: TGTGCCAGCAGCTTCAACGGGGGACCCTACGAGCAGTACTTC. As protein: CASSFNGGPYEQYF.

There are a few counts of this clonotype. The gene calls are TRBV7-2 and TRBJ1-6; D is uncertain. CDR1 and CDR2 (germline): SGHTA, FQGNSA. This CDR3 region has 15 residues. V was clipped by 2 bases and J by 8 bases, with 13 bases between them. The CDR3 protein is CASSLTAVGDSPLHF. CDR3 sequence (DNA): TGTGCCAGCAGCTTAACGGCGGTTGGCGATTCACCCCTCCACTTT.

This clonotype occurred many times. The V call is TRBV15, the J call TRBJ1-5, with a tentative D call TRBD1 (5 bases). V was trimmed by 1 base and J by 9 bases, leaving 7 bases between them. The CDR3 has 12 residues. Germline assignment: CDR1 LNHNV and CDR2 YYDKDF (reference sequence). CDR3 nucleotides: TGTGCCACCAGCAGAGGGGGACGGCCCCAGCATTTT. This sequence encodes CATSRGGRPQHF.

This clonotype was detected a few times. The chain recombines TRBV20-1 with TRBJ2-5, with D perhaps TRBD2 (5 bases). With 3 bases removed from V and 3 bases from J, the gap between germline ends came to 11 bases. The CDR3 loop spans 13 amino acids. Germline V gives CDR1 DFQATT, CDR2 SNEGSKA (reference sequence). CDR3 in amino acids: CSASGVPKETQYF. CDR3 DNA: TGCAGTGCTAGCGGGGTACCCAAAGAGACCCAGTACTTC.

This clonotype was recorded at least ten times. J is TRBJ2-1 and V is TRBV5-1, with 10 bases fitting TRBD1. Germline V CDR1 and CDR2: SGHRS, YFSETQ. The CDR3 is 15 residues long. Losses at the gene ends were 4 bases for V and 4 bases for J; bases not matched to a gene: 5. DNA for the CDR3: TGCGCCAGCAGCCTGACAGGGGGCGCTTACAATGAGCAGTTCTTC. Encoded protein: CASSLTGGAYNEQFF. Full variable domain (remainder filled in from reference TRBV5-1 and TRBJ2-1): KAGVTQTPRYLIKTRGQQVTLSCSPISGHRSVSWYQQTPGQGLQFLFEYFSETQRNKGNFPGRFSGRQFSNSRSEMNVSTLELGDSALYLCASSLTGGAYNEQFFGPGTRLTVL.

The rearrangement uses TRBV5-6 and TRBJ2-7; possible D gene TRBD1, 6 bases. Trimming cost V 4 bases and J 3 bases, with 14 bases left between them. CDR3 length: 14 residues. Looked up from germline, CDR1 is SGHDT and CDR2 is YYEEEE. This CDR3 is CASSTPGVGYEQYV. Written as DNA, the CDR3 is TGTGCCAGCAGCACCCCAGGGGTCGGCTACGAGCAGTACGTC.

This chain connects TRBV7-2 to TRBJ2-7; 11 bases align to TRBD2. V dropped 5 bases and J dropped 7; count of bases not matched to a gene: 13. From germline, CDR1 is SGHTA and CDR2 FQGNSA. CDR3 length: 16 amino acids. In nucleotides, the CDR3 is TGTGCCAGCAGCCGCTATAGCGGGGGGGGCCTCGGGGAGCAGTACTTC. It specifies CASSRYSGGGLGEQYF.

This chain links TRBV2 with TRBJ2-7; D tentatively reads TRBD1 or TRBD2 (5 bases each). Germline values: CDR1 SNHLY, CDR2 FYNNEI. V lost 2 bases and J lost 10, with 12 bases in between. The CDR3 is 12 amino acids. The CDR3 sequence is CASSEYVGPQYF. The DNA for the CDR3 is TGTGCCAGCAGTGAATACGTGGGACCCCAGTACTTC.

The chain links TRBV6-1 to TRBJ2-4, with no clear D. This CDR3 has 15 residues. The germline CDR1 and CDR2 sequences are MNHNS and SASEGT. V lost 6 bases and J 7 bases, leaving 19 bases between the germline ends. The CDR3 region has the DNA TGTGCCAGCAGACCATCCAGTGCATTAAAGAACATTCAGTACTTC. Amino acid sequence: CASRPSSALKNIQYF.

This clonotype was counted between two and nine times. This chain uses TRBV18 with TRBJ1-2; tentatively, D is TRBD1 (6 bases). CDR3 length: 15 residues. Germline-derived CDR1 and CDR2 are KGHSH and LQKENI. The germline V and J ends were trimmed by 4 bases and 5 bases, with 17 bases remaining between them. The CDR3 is CASSLGQNGVYGYTF. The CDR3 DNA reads TGTGCCAGCTCACTCGGACAGAACGGGGTTTATGGCTACACCTTC. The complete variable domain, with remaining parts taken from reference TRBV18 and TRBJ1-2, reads NAGVMQNPRHLVRRRGQEARLRCSPMKGHSHVYWYRQLPEEGLKFMVYLQKENIIDESGMPKERFSAEFPKEGPSILRIQQVVRGDSAAYFCASSLGQNGVYGYTFGSGTRLTVV.

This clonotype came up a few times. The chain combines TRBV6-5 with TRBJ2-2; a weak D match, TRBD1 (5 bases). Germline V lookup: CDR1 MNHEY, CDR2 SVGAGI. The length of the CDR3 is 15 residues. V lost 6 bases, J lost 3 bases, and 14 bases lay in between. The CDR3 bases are TGTGCCAGCAGAACAGCAGGGTTCGACACCGGGGAGCTGTTTTTT. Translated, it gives CASRTAGFDTGELFF.

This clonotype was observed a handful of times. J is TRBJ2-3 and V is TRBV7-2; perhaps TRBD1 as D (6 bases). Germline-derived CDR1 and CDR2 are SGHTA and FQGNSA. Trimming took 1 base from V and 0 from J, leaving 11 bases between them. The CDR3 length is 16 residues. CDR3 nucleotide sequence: TGTGCCAGCAGCTTAGAGGGGGTCACTAGCACAGATACGCAGTATTTT. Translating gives CASSLEGVTSTDTQYF.